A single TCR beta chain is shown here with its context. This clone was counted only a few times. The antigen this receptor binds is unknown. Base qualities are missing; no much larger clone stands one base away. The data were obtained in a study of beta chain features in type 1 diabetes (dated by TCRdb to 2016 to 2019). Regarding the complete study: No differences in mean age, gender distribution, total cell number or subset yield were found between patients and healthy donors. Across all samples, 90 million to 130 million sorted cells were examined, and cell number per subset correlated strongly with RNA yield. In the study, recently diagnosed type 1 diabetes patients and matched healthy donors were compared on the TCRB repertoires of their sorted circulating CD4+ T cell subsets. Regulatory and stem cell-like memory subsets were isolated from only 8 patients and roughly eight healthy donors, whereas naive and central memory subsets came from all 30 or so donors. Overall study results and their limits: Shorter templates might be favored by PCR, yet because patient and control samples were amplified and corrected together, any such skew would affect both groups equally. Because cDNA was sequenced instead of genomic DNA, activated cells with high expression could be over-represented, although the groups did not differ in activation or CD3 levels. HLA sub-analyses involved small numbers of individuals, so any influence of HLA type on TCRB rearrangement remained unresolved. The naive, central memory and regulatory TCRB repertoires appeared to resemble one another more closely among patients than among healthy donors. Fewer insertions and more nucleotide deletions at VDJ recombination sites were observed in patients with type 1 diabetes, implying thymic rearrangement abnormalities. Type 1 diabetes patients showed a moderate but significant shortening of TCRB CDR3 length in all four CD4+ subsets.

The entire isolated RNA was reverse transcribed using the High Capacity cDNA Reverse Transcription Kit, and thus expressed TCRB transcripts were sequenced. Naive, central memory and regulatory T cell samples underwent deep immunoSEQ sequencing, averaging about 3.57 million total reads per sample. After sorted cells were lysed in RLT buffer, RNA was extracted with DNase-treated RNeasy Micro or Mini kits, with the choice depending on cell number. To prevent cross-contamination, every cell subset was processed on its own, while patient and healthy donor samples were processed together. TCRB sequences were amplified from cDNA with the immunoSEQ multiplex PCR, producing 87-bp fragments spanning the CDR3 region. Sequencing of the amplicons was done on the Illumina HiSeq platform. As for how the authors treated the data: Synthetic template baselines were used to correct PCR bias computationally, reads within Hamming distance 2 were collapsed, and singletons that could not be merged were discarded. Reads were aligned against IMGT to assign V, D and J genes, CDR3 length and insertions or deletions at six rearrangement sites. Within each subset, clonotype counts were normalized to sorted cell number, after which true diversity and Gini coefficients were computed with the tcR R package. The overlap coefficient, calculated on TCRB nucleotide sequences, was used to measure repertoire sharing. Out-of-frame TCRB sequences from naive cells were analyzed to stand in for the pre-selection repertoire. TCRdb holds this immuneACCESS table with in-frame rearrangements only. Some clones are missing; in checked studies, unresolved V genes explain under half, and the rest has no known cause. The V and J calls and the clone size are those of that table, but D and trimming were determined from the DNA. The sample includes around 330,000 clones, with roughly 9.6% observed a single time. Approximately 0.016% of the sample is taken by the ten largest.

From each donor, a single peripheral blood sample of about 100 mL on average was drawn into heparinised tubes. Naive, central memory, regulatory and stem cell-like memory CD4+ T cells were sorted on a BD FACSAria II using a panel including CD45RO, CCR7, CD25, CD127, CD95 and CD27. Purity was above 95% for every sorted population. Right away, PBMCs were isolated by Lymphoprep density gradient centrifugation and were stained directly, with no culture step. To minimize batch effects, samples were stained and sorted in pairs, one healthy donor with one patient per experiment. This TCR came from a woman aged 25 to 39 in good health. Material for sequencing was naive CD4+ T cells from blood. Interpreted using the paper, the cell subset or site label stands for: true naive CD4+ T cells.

The CDR3 region: CASSLAGGPDGYTF. Read as DNA, the sequence is TGCGCCAGCAGCTTGGCCGGGGGGCCAGATGGCTACACCTTC. The chain joins TRBV5-1 to TRBJ1-2; the D gene is possibly TRBD1, with 6 bases matching. V sheds 0 bases and J sheds 6 bases, leaving 12 bases between their ends. CDR1 is given as SGHRS and CDR2 as YFSETQ, both from the germline V gene. The CDR3 contains 14 residues, cysteine and phenylalanine counted. Only the CDR3 portion is preserved as DNA: 42 bases, with reading frame beginning at the first base.